This entry lists 29 T cell receptor beta chains sequenced from one sample in a study of blood T cell repertoires in COVID-19. Measured with immunoSEQ multiplex PCR; TCRdb has only the in-frame clones, and not every one. The table has about 51,000 clones, around 90% seen once. Sequencing was carried out using peripheral blood. These TCRs come from a man in his forties or fifties with active COVID-19.

This clone has more than one count but fewer than ten. The chain's CDR3 is CASSPPGPAGELFF. CDR3 DNA sequence: TGTGCCAGCAGCCCTCCTGGGCCAGCCGGGGAGCTGTTTTTT. The rearrangement joins TRBV7-9 to TRBJ2-2, with no clear D. The V end was cut by 5 bases, the J end by 6 bases, with 13 bases between. The CDR3 consists of 14 residues. Per the germline V gene, CDR1 is SEHNR and CDR2 is FQNEAQ (reference sequence).

This clone was seen a few times. The rearrangement links TRBV27 to TRBJ2-7; 12 nucleotides line up with TRBD2. V lost 7 bases, J lost 2 bases, and 6 bases stayed unmatched. The germline gives CDR1 MNHEY, CDR2 SMNVEV (reference sequence). The CDR3 runs to 15 residues. The CDR3 DNA is TGTGCCAGCAACTCCCTAGCGGGAGGGACCTACGAGCAGTACTTC. This codes for CASNSLAGGTYEQYF.

The rearrangement links TRBV7-2 to TRBJ1-2; 7 bases map to TRBD1. Trimming took 4 bases from V and 3 from J; bases not matched to a gene: 5. The CDR3 runs 14 residues. CDR1 is SGHTA, CDR2 FQGNSA, per germline. The CDR3 DNA reads as TGTGCCAGCAGCTCTCGACAGGGATACTATGGCTACACCTTC. Its translation: CASSSRQGYYGYTF.

The rearrangement joins TRBV19 to TRBJ1-2; D might be TRBD1 (6 bases). The CDR3 is 18 amino acids. Germline assignment: CDR1 LNHDA and CDR2 SQIVND (reference sequence). Trimming cost V 1 base and J 0 bases, with 18 bases left between them. For the CDR3, the DNA is TGTGCCAGTAGTATAGGAATGGGGGACACACCGACTAACTATGGCTACACCTTC. Residues: CASSIGMGDTPTNYGYTF. The full variable domain, in which reference TRBV19 and TRBJ1-2 provide the parts outside the CDR3, is DGGITQSPKYLFRKEGQNVTLSCEQNLNHDAMYWYRQDPGQGLRLIYYSQIVNDFQKGDIAEGYSVSREKKESFPLTVTSAQKNPTAFYLCASSIGMGDTPTNYGYTFGSGTRLTVV.

The rearrangement uses TRBV11-2 and TRBJ2-7; the match to TRBD2 covers 13 bases. Germline CDR1 is SGHAT and CDR2 is FQNNGV. The CDR3 loop spans 19 amino acids. V lost 0 bases to trimming and J lost 6 bases; unmatched junction nucleotides: 14. In nucleotides, the CDR3 is TGTGCCAGCAGCTTAGATCTCGGGTGGGGGACTAGCGGGAAGGGCGAGCAGTACTTC. It encodes CASSLDLGWGTSGKGEQYF.

The V gene is TRBV7-2, the J gene TRBJ1-4; 12 bases are a match to TRBD1. The germline V gene has CDR1 SGHTA and CDR2 FQGNSA. Trimming removed 5 bases from V and 15 bases from J; junction bases left unmatched: 10. This CDR3 contains 14 residues. The CDR3 DNA reads as TGTGCCAGCAGCCCGGGACAGGGGGCTAATACGGTGTTTTTT. This translates into CASSPGQGANTVFF.

This clone was counted a single time. The V gene is TRBV5-1, the J gene TRBJ2-5; 14 bases line up with TRBD2. Germline-derived CDR1 and CDR2 are SGHRS and YFSETQ. CDR3 size: 18 residues. V was clipped by 4 bases and J by 1 base; unmatched bases: 9. The CDR3 is CASSKGLAGGLTQETQYF. Here the CDR3 DNA reads TGCGCCAGCAGCAAAGGACTAGCGGGGGGCCTAACCCAAGAGACCCAGTACTTC.

The chain uses TRBV7-9 and TRBJ2-1; 15 bases are shared with TRBD2. The junction had 2 bases not matched to a gene; V was cut back by 4 bases and J by 10 bases. The CDR3 has 14 amino acids. Germline assignment: CDR1 SEHNR and CDR2 FQNEAQ (reference sequence). This CDR3 reads CASSSGTSGREQFF. The DNA for the CDR3 is TGTGCCAGCAGCTCGGGGACTAGCGGGAGGGAGCAGTTCTTC.

The V gene is TRBV19, the J gene TRBJ2-3; TRBD2 matches at 11 bases. The length of the CDR3 is 17 residues. CDR1 and CDR2 (germline): LNHDA, SQIVND (reference sequence). The J segment lost 2 bases and the V segment lost 3 bases, leaving 7 bases of the junction unmatched. The CDR3: CASSIRGTSGYTDTQYF. CDR3 DNA sequence: TGTGCCAGTAGTATCCGCGGGACTAGCGGTTACACAGATACGCAGTATTTT.

The rearrangement links TRBV6-6 to TRBJ1-2; D is possibly TRBD1 (5 bases). The CDR3 is made up of 13 amino acids. Germline loops: CDR1 MNHNY, CDR2 SVGAGI (reference sequence). V lost 5 bases, J lost 4 bases, and 11 bases lay in between. CDR3 DNA sequence: TGTGCCAGCAGTACGACAGCAATCTATGGCTACACCTTC. Its protein is CASSTTAIYGYTF.

The J gene is TRBJ2-1, the V gene TRBV19, with TRBD1 matching over 9 bases. This CDR3 is built from 17 residues. From germline, CDR1 is LNHDA and CDR2 SQIVND (reference sequence). After removal of 9 bases from V and 2 bases from J, the junction contained 14 bases not matched to a gene. CDR3 region: CASRDRAWGGTYNEQFF. CDR3 bases: TGTGCCAGCCGGGACAGGGCTTGGGGTGGGACCTACAATGAGCAGTTCTTC.

The chain employs TRBV7-9 and TRBJ1-4, with D possibly TRBD1 on 5 matching bases. The CDR3 loop spans 14 amino acids. V lost 5 bases and J lost 3, with 10 bases in between. Germline lookup yields CDR1 SEHNR and CDR2 FQNEAQ (reference sequence). The CDR3 spells CASSRGDSNEKLFF. In DNA, the CDR3 is TGTGCCAGCAGCCGGGGGGATTCTAATGAAAAACTGTTTTTT.

J is TRBJ2-2 and V is TRBV7-6, with D possibly matching TRBD1 (6 bases). Germline CDR1 SGHVS, CDR2 FNYEAQ. Trimming left V 6 bases short and J 1 base short, with 9 bases between. This CDR3 has 14 residues. CDR3 residues: CASSRGLNTGELFF. The CDR3 region has the DNA TGTGCCAGCAGTAGGGGGTTGAACACCGGGGAGCTGTTTTTT. Full variable domain (outside the CDR3, taken from reference TRBV7-6 and TRBJ2-2): GAGVSQSPRYKVTKRGQDVALRCDPISGHVSLYWYRQALGQGPEFLTYFNYEAQQDKSGLPNDRFSAERPEGSISTLTIQRTEQRDSAMYRCASSRGLNTGELFFGEGSRLTVL.

This clone was seen only once. The rearrangement links TRBV6-6 to TRBJ2-3; 12 bases map to TRBD2. With V trimmed by 2 bases and J by 3 bases, 3 bases remained unmatched. The CDR3 loop spans 16 amino acids. In germline, CDR1 is MNHNY, CDR2 SVGAGI (reference sequence). This CDR3 reads CASSYRLAGVTDTQYF. CDR3 nucleotides: TGTGCCAGCAGTTACAGACTAGCGGGGGTTACAGATACGCAGTATTTT.

This chain links TRBV3-1 (or the pseudogene TRBV3-2) with TRBJ1-5; 7 nucleotides align to TRBD1. CDR1 and CDR2 from the germline V gene are LGHDT and YNNKEL (reference sequence). This CDR3 contains 16 residues. V dropped 0 bases and J dropped 6; count of bases not matched to a gene: 8. This chain's CDR3 is CASSQETRPGGQPQHF. CDR3 bases: TGTGCCAGCAGCCAAGAAACTAGACCAGGGGGTCAGCCCCAGCATTTT.

This clone occurred a few times. One end of the junction fails to match germline, which may point to a read error. The V and J genes are TRBV30 and TRBJ1-2; D possibly corresponds to TRBD1 (5 bases). From germline, CDR1 is GTSNPN and CDR2 SVGIG (reference sequence). There are 13 residues in the CDR3. CDR3 region: CAWTSGTKYGYTF. The CDR3, as DNA: TGTGCCTGGACCTCCGGGACTAAGTATGGCTACACCTTC.

CDR3 coding DNA: TGTGCCAGCAGCTTTCAGCGGGGGCAAGAGACCCAGTACTTC. As protein: CASSFQRGQETQYF. The chain is built from TRBV7-2 and TRBJ2-5; TRBD2 aligns across 8 bases. Trimming removed 3 bases from V and 2 bases from J; junction bases left unmatched: 2. CDR3 length: 14 residues. Germline CDR1 reads SGHTA; CDR2 reads FQGNSA.

The rearrangement uses TRBV11-2 and TRBJ2-7; weak D call: TRBD1 (6 bases). Germline lookup yields CDR1 SGHAT and CDR2 FQNNGV. The CDR3 consists of 14 residues. V was shortened by 1 base and J by 6 bases, with 13 bases between the two germline ends. CDR3 protein: CASSLARGPFEQYF. The CDR3 DNA sequence: TGTGCCAGCAGCTTAGCCAGGGGCCCCTTCGAGCAGTACTTC.

This sequence joins TRBV19 and TRBJ1-2, with D possibly TRBD1 on 5 matching bases. V dropped 7 bases and J dropped 8 bases, with 14 bases sitting between them. Germline V gene data show CDR1 as LNHDA and CDR2 as SQIVND (reference sequence). The CDR3 is 12 residues long. CDR3 protein: CASNPGGAGYTF. DNA of the CDR3: TGTGCCAGTAACCCAGGCGGGGCCGGCTACACCTTC.

A few counts support this clone. The V gene is TRBV10-1, the J gene TRBJ1-5; D ambiguous. Germline lookup yields CDR1 WNHNN and CDR2 SYGVQD (reference sequence). The CDR3 has 15 amino acids. With 7 bases removed from V and 7 bases from J, the gap between germline ends came to 20 bases. CDR3 region: CASINCKFGEQPQHF. The DNA of the CDR3 is TGCGCCAGCATTAATTGCAAGTTCGGGGAACAGCCCCAGCATTTT.

The chain joins TRBV5-1 to TRBJ2-5; D is unresolved. This CDR3 comprises 11 residues. Germline loops: CDR1 SGHRS, CDR2 YFSETQ. V was shortened by 4 bases and J by 8 bases, with 9 bases between the two germline ends. The CDR3 region has the DNA TGCGCCAGCAGCGAACTTTCAACCCAGTACTTC. It yields the protein CASSELSTQYF.

The chain uses TRBV29-1 and TRBJ1-1; 10 bases are a match to TRBD1. The CDR3 runs 13 residues. Trimming at V came to 6 bases and at J to 6 bases, leaving 7 bases not matched to a gene. Germline CDR1 and CDR2: SQVTM and ANQGSEA. CDR3 in amino acids: CSVPSDRGSEAFF. DNA for the CDR3: TGCAGCGTACCCTCGGACAGGGGGTCTGAAGCTTTCTTT.

This chain connects TRBV7-6 to TRBJ2-7, with 10 positions matching TRBD1. This CDR3 comprises 16 residues. V was clipped by 4 bases and J by 1 base; unmatched bases: 7. Germline loops: CDR1 SGHVS, CDR2 FNYEAQ. CDR3 sequence (DNA): TGTGCCAGCAGCTCGAGGACAGGGGGTGATTCCTACGAGCAGTACTTC. It specifies CASSSRTGGDSYEQYF.

The chain has TRBV5-1 and TRBJ2-1; unclear D gene. Looked up from germline, CDR1 is SGHRS and CDR2 is YFSETQ. This CDR3 comprises 12 residues. V was shortened by 0 bases and J by 7 bases, with 5 bases between the two germline ends. CDR3 amino acids: CASSLAGNEQFF. Here the CDR3 DNA reads TGCGCCAGCAGCTTGGCCGGGAATGAGCAGTTCTTC. The complete variable domain, with remaining parts taken from reference TRBV5-1 and TRBJ2-1, reads KAGVTQTPRYLIKTRGQQVTLSCSPISGHRSVSWYQQTPGQGLQFLFEYFSETQRNKGNFPGRFSGRQFSNSRSEMNVSTLELGDSALYLCASSLAGNEQFFGPGTRLTVL.

The V call is TRBV30, the J call TRBJ2-7; 8 bases match TRBD1. V lost 2 bases and J lost 8; bases outside the gene matches: 8. CDR3 length: 13 residues. Per the germline V gene, CDR1 is GTSNPN and CDR2 is SVGIG (reference sequence). The CDR3 loop is CAWSQGARVQQYF. The DNA of the CDR3 is TGTGCCTGGAGTCAGGGGGCGCGGGTCCAGCAGTACTTC.

In DNA, the CDR3 is TGTGCCAGCAGTTTCGGTGGGTGGGGCTTTGAGCCCCAGCATTTT. As protein: CASSFGGWGFEPQHF. The chain combines TRBV27 with TRBJ1-5; D is possibly TRBD1 (5 bases). The germline V gene has CDR1 MNHEY and CDR2 SMNVEV (reference sequence). V lost 3 bases to trimming and J lost 8 bases, with 17 bases between them. This CDR3 region has 15 residues.

This chain uses TRBV5-4 with TRBJ2-1, with a tentative D call TRBD1 (5 bases). The CDR3 contains 13 residues. Deletions cut 2 bases from V and 9 bases from J, with 12 bases between. In germline, CDR1 is SGHNT, CDR2 YYREEE (reference sequence). In nucleotides, the CDR3 is TGTGCCAGCAGCTTTCGCAGGGTTGGTGAGCAGTTCTTC. It yields the protein CASSFRRVGEQFF.

Concerning this clone itself: A junction end diverges from the germline sequence, so it may reflect a read error. CDR3 nucleotides: TGTGCCAGCAGCCAAAAGATGGGGGGGGCTGAGGCTTTCTTT. Its protein product is CASSQKMGGAEAFF. The rearrangement uses TRBV27 and TRBJ1-1; TRBD1 is a possible D gene (6 bases). Germline V CDR1 and CDR2: MNHEY, SMNVEV (reference sequence). The length of the CDR3 is 14 residues.

CDR3 bases: TGTGCCAGCTTTGAGGCTAGCGGGAGCGGCGGGGATGAGCAGTTCTTC. Translation: CASFEASGSGGDEQFF. The J gene is TRBJ2-1, the V gene TRBV28, with 10 bases identical to TRBD2. The CDR3 totals 16 residues. Losses at the gene ends were 8 bases for V and 8 bases for J; bases not matched to a gene: 15. CDR1 is MDHEN and CDR2 is SYDVKM in the germline V gene.